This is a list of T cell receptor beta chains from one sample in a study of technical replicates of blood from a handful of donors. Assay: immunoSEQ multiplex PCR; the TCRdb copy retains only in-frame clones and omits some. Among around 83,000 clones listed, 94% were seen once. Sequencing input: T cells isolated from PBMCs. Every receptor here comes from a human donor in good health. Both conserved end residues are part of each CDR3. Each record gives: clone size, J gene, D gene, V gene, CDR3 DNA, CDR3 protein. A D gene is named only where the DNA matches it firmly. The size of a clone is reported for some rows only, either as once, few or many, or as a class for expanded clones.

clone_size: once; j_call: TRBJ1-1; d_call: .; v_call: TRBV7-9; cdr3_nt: TGTGCCAGCAGCTTAATGGGCGCCGGGGACACTGAAGCTTTCTTT; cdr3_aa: CASSLMGAGDTEAFF
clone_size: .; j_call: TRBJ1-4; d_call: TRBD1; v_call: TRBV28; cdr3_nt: TGTGCCAGCAGTTCGCCGGACAGGGGGCCTAATGAAAAACTGTTTTTT; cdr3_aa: CASSSPDRGPNEKLFF
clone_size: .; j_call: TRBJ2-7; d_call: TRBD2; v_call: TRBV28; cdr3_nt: TGTGCCAGCAGTCCTAGCGGGTGGAGCGAGCAGTACTTC; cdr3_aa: CASSPSGWSEQYF
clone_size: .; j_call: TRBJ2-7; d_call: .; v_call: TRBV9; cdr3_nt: TGTGCCAGCAGCGTAGATGGCCTCCTGTACGAGCAGTACTTC; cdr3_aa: CASSVDGLLYEQYF
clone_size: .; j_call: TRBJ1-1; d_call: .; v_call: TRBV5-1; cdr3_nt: TGCGCCAGCAGCTTGGACAGGGTGGGTAACACTGAAGCTTTCTTT; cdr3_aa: CASSLDRVGNTEAFF
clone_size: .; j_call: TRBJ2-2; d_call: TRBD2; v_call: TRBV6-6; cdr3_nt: TGTGCCAGCAGTCCCGGGACTAGCGGGAACACCGGGGAGCTGTTTTTT; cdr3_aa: CASSPGTSGNTGELFF
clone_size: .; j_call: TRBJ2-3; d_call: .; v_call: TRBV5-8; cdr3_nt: TGTGCCAGCAGCTTGTCGAAGCTCCCCACAGATACGCAGTATTTT; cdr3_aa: CASSLSKLPTDTQYF
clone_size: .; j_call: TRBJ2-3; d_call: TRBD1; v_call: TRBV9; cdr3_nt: TGTGCCAGCAGCGTTCCCGGGACAGGGAAGTTGGATACGCAGTATTTT; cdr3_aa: CASSVPGTGKLDTQYF
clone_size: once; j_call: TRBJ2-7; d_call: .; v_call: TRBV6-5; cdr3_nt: TGTGCCAGCAGTTACGGTCTAGCTTACGAGCAGTACTTC; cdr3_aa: CASSYGLAYEQYF
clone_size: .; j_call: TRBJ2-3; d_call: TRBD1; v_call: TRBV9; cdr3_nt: TGTGCCAGCAGCGTAACGGGACAGGGAGCAGATACGCAGTATTTT; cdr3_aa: CASSVTGQGADTQYF
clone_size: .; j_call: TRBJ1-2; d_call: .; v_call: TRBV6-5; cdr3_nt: TGTGCCAGCAGCCCCCTGGCGGAGGATTATGGCTACACCTTC; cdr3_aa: CASSPLAEDYGYTF
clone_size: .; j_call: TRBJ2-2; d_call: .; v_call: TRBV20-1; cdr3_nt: TGCAGCGTAAGGGGGACCGGGGAGCTGTTTTTT; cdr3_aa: CSVRGTGELFF
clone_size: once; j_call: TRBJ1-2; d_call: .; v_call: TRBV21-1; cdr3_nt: TGTGCCAGCGTGGAAGGGACAGGGCTGTATGGCTACACCTTC; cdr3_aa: CASVEGTGLYGYTF
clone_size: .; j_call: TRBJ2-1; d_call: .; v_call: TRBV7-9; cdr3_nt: TGTGCCAGCAGCTTCGGCGGATACAATGAGCAGTTCTTC; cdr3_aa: CASSFGGYNEQFF
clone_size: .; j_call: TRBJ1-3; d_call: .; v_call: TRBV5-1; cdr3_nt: TGCGCCAGCAGCTTGGCGGGACTCTCGGGAAACACCATATATTTT; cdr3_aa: CASSLAGLSGNTIYF
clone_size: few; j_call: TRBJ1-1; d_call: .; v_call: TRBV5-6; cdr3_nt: TGTGCCAGCAGCTTTTCGGGGAGACCTGAAGCTTTCTTT; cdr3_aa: CASSFSGRPEAFF
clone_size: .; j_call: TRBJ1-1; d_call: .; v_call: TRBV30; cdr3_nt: TGTGCCTGGAGTCTCCAGGGCAACACTGAAGCTTTCTTT; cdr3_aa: CAWSLQGNTEAFF
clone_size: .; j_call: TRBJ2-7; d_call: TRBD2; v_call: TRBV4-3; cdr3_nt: TGCGCCAGCAGCCAAGTACTCGGGACTAGCGGTTCCTACGAGCAGTACTTC; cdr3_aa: CASSQVLGTSGSYEQYF
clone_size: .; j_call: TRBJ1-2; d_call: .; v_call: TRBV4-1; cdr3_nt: TGCGCCAGCAGCCACCGGGACACGAACTATGGCTACACCTTC; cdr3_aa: CASSHRDTNYGYTF
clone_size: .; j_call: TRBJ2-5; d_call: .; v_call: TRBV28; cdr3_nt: TGTGCCAGCAGTTTATGGGGGCCAGGGCGGCAAGAGACCCAGTACTTC; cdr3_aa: CASSLWGPGRQETQYF
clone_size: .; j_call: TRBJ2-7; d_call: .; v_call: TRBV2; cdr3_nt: TGTGCCAGCAGGGATCCTAGGGACTTAATGTACTTC; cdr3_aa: CASRDPRDLMYF
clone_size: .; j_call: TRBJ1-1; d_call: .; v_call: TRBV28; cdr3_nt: TGTGCCAGCCTTTGGGGCGGCACTGAAGCTTTCTTT; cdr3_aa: CASLWGGTEAFF
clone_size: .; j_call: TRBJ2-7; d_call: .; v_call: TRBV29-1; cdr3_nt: TGCAGCGTTGAAGGGCAGGGGCTGGTTCGCGAGCAGTACTTC; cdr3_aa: CSVEGQGLVREQYF
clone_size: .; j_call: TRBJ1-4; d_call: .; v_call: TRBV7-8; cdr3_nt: TGTGCCAGCAGCCCTGAGGAGGTGTTTTGGGGAAAACTGTTTTTT; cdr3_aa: CASSPEEVFWGKLFF
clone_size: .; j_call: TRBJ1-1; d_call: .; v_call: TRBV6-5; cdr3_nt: TGTGCCAGCAGTTACTCTTCAGTGAACACTGAAGCTTTCTTT; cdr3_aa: CASSYSSVNTEAFF
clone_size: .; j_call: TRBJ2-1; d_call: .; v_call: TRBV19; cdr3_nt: TGTGCCAGTAGTAAAGAGGACAGCTCCTACAATGAGCAGTTCTTC; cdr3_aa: CASSKEDSSYNEQFF
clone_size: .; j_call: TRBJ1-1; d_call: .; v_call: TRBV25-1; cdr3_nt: TGTGCCAGCCAAATTACAGGGTATAGTACGGGCACTGAAGCTTTCTTT; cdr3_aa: CASQITGYSTGTEAFF
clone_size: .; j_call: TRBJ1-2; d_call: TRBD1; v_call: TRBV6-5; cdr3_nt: TGTGCCAGCAGTGCCCCATCGGGACAGAACTATGGCTACACCTTC; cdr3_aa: CASSAPSGQNYGYTF
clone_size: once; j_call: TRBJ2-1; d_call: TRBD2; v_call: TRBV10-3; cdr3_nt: TGTGCCATCGCCAAGGCGGGAGAGATAAAGGAGCAGTTCTTC; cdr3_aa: CAIAKAGEIKEQFF
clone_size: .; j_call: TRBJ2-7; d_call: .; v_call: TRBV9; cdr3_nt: TGTGCCAGCAGCGTCAGGGTCCAGGGCGAGCAGTACTTC; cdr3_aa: CASSVRVQGEQYF
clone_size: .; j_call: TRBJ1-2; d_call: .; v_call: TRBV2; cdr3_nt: TGTGCCAGCAGTGACCGCTATGGCTACACCTTC; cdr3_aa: CASSDRYGYTF
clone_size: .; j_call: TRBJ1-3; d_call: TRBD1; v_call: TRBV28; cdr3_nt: TGTGCCAGCAGCACCTCCGGGACAGGTGGAAACACCATATATTTT; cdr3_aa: CASSTSGTGGNTIYF
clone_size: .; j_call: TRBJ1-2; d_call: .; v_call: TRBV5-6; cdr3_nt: TGTGCCAGCAGCTTCTGGAGGATAGCTAACTATGGCTACACCTTC; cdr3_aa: CASSFWRIANYGYTF
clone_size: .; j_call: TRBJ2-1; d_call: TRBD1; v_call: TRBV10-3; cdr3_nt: TGTGCCATCACCCTGGACAGGGGATACAATGAGCAGTTCTTC; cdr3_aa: CAITLDRGYNEQFF
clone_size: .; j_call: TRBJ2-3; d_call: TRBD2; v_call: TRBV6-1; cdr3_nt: TGTGCCAGCAGTGTCTTTAGCGGGATGAACACAGATACGCAGTATTTT; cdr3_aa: CASSVFSGMNTDTQYF
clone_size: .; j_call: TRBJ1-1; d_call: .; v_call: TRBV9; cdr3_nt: TGTGCCAGCAGCGCTTCGGGACACTACACTGAAGCTTTCTTT; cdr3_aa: CASSASGHYTEAFF
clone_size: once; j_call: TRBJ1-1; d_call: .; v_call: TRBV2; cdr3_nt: TGTGCCAGCATTAGACTGGGGAGTGGCACTGAAGCTTTCTTT; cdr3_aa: CASIRLGSGTEAFF